Listed below are T cell receptor beta chains from one sample, sequenced in a study of T cell repertoires in cytomegalovirus infection. A single record per CDR3 protein comes from TCRdb applying MiXCR to the reads. Of a few hundred thousand distinct CDR3 sequences detected, 9.5% appear once; the ten largest clones hold about 4.5%. Specimen: PBMCs. All receptors come from a human donor in good health (CMV status not recorded). Some clones in this sample may be carry-over from other donors' samples. The CDR3 runs from the conserved cysteine through the conserved F or W. D genes are given only for firm matches. Where a row states a size, it is once, few, many or the class of an expanded clone; other rows omit it.

j_gene	d_gene	v_gene	abundance	CDR3nt	CDR3aa
TRBJ2-1	TRBD2	TRBV7-2	many	TGTGCCAGCAGGCCGACTAGCGGGAGCCCCATTAGAACCTACAATGAGCAGTTCTTC	CASRPTSGSPIRTYNEQFF
TRBJ2-3	TRBD2	TRBV20-1	.	TGCAGTGCGCTAGCGGGGAGCACAGATACGCAGTATTTT	CSALAGSTDTQYF
TRBJ1-1	.	TRBV19	many	TGTGCCAGTAGCAGGTCGAACACTGAAGCTTTCTTT	CASSRSNTEAFF
TRBJ2-7	TRBD2	TRBV11-2	few	TGTGCCAGCAGCTTAGGAGCGGGGGGCCGCTACGAGCAGTACTTC	CASSLGAGGRYEQYF
TRBJ1-1	.	TRBV14	many	TGTGCCAGCAGCCAAGATAGGGGGGTACTAGTGGACACTGAAGCTTTCTTT	CASSQDRGVLVDTEAFF
TRBJ1-1	TRBD1	TRBV6-2/TRBV6-3	few	TGTGCCAGCGGGGGACAGATGAACACTGAAGCTTTCTTT	CASGGQMNTEAFF
TRBJ2-1	.	TRBV6-1	.	TGTGCCAGCAGTGAAGCAGACTATCAGACCTACAATGAGCAGTTCTTC	CASSEADYQTYNEQFF
TRBJ2-6	.	TRBV6-2/TRBV6-3	few	TGTGCCAGCACGACCCAGGCTGGGGCCAACGTCCTGACTTTC	CASTTQAGANVLTF
TRBJ2-7	.	TRBV28	few	TGTGCCAGCAGTTTATGGGGCTACGAGCAGTACTTC	CASSLWGYEQYF
TRBJ1-1	.	TRBV7-2	.	TGTGCCAGCAGCCCCCTGGGGAAGCTGAACACTGAAGCTTTCTTT	CASSPLGKLNTEAFF
TRBJ2-7	TRBD2	TRBV27	.	TGTGCCAGCAGTCCGACTTGGACTAGCATCCACGAGCAGTACTTC	CASSPTWTSIHEQYF
TRBJ2-7	TRBD2	TRBV7-9	many	TGTGCCAGCAGTTCGGGACTAGCGGGAGGAAAGCAGTACTTC	CASSSGLAGGKQYF
TRBJ2-1	.	TRBV11-1	many	TGTGCCAGCAGCTCACTTATGGGCAATGAGCAGTTCTTC	CASSSLMGNEQFF
TRBJ2-1	.	TRBV7-2	.	TGTGCCGTCGGCGAAAATGAGCAGTTCTTC	CAVGENEQFF
TRBJ1-5	TRBD1	TRBV7-2	many	TGTGCCAGCAGCTTAGCTGGACAGGGGGTTCAGCCCCAGCATTTT	CASSLAGQGVQPQHF
TRBJ2-1	.	TRBV2	.	TGTGCCAGCAGTGAAAGCACGGCCGAGAGCTCCTACAATGAGCAGTTCTTC	CASSESTAESSYNEQFF
TRBJ2-2	TRBD2	TRBV24-1	many	TGTGCCACCAGTGACTGGACTAGCGGGGGCACCGGGGAGCTGTTTTTT	CATSDWTSGGTGELFF
TRBJ2-7	TRBD2	TRBV20-1	few	TGCAGTGCTCGAAACTTAGCGGGAGGGCTCCACGAGCAGTACTTC	CSARNLAGGLHEQYF
TRBJ2-3	.	TRBV7-3	.	TGTGCCAGCAGCTTAACGGGGGGGCCTGCAGATACGCAGTATTTT	CASSLTGGPADTQYF
TRBJ2-7	TRBD2	TRBV4-1	few	TGCGCCAGCAGCCTAACAGCAGCGGGACGGGACGAGCAGTACTTC	CASSLTAAGRDEQYF
TRBJ2-7	.	TRBV7-4	.	TGTGCCAGCAGCTTAATGGGGTCTACTACCTACGAGCAGTACTTC	CASSLMGSTTYEQYF
TRBJ2-3	TRBD1	TRBV9	.	TGTGCCAGCAGCACGAGCTTGGGACAGTACACAGATACGCAGTATTTT	CASSTSLGQYTDTQYF
TRBJ1-2	.	TRBV7-4	.	TGTGCCAGCAGCTTATTAGGCTACACCTTC	CASSLLGYTF
TRBJ2-7	TRBD1	TRBV6-2/TRBV6-3	few	TGTGCCAGCAGTTACCACCCCCGGGACAGGAACGAGCAGTACTTC	CASSYHPRDRNEQYF
TRBJ2-7	.	TRBV28	few	TGTGCCAGCAGGGGTCTACCCAGCTCCTACGAGCAGTACTTC	CASRGLPSSYEQYF
TRBJ1-6	.	TRBV6-2/TRBV6-3	many	TGTGCCAGCAGTTACTCGGGACGGCGCGCTTCGCCCCTCCACTTT	CASSYSGRRASPLHF
TRBJ2-7	TRBD2	TRBV12-3/TRBV12-4	many	TGTGCCAGCAGTTTTGGGCGGGAGTACGAGCAGTACTTC	CASSFGREYEQYF
TRBJ2-1	.	TRBV9	few	TGTGCCAGCAGCGTAGTTCTCGGGGGAAATGAGCAGTTCTTC	CASSVVLGGNEQFF
TRBJ1-1	TRBD1	TRBV10-3	.	TGTGCCATCAGTCTTACAGGGGGAGGGACTGAAGCTTTCTTT	CAISLTGGGTEAFF
TRBJ2-7	TRBD2	TRBV20-1	.	TGCAGTGCCCAGATACTAGCGGGAGGCTACGAGCAGTACTTC	CSAQILAGGYEQYF
TRBJ1-1	.	TRBV7-2	many	TGTGCCAGCAGCTTACATGGGGCAGGACTGAACACTGAAGCTTTCTTT	CASSLHGAGLNTEAFF
TRBJ1-3	.	TRBV11-2	many	TGTGCCAGCAGCTTAGTGTCGGGGGCTCCGAACACCATATATTTT	CASSLVSGAPNTIYF
TRBJ1-5	.	TRBV7-9	many	TGTGCCAGCAGCCCCGGGTCCTGGGGCAATCAGCCCCAGCATTTT	CASSPGSWGNQPQHF
TRBJ1-4	.	TRBV20-1	.	TGCAGTGCTTCGAATGTAGAAAAACTGTTTTTT	CSASNVEKLFF
TRBJ2-1	TRBD2	TRBV7-2	.	TGTGCCAGCAGCCTGGGACTACTTGGATATGAGCAGTTCTTC	CASSLGLLGYEQFF
TRBJ2-3	TRBD1	TRBV7-9	many	TGTGCCAGCAGCTTGAATCCGGGACAGGGGAGGTCAGATACGCAGTATTTT	CASSLNPGQGRSDTQYF
TRBJ2-5	.	TRBV7-9	.	TGTGCCAGCAGCCAAGGACAGAGAACCCAAGAGACCCAGTACTTC	CASSQGQRTQETQYF
TRBJ2-2	.	TRBV7-2	many	TGTGCCAGCAGCCCCGGGACCCTCCAAGGGGAGCTGTTTTTT	CASSPGTLQGELFF
TRBJ2-5	.	TRBV7-9	few	TGTGCCAGCAGCTTAGCGCGAGGGCAAGAGACCCAGTACTTC	CASSLARGQETQYF
TRBJ2-1	TRBD1	TRBV6-2/TRBV6-3	few	TGTGCCAGCAGCTACGTTTGGGACAGCTACAATGAGCAGTTCTTC	CASSYVWDSYNEQFF
TRBJ2-1	TRBD2	TRBV28	.	TGTGCCAGCAGTCGCCGGACTAGCGGGAGGGGTGAGCAGTTCTTC	CASSRRTSGRGEQFF
TRBJ2-1	.	TRBV10-3	.	TGTGCCATCAGTGAGAGGGGGACGTACAATGAGCAGTTCTTC	CAISERGTYNEQFF
TRBJ2-5	TRBD1	TRBV11-2	many	TGTGCCAGCAGCTCCCGGAGGGACAGGAGAAAAGAGACCCAGTACTTC	CASSSRRDRRKETQYF
TRBJ2-5	.	TRBV7-2	many	TGTGCCAGCAGCTTAGGACAAGGGACCGGGGAGACCCAGTACTTC	CASSLGQGTGETQYF
TRBJ2-7	TRBD1	TRBV7-2	many	TGTGCCAGCAGCTTAGAGGGACAGGGGACCTACGAGCAGTACTTC	CASSLEGQGTYEQYF
TRBJ2-3	TRBD2	TRBV12-3/TRBV12-4	.	TGTGCCAGCAGTCGGGGTAGCGGGGCAGATACGCAGTATTTT	CASSRGSGADTQYF
TRBJ2-6	.	TRBV12-3/TRBV12-4	few	TGTGCCAGCAGTTTGTCGGCGAGCTTCTCTGGGGCCAACGTCCTGACTTTC	CASSLSASFSGANVLTF
TRBJ1-2	.	TRBV27	.	TGTGCCAGCGGGTCAGTCTACCCGGGAGAGGGGGATGGCTACACCTTC	CASGSVYPGEGDGYTF
TRBJ2-3	.	TRBV7-6	few	TGTGCTGTTGGGACAGATACGCAGTATTTT	CAVGTDTQYF
TRBJ1-1	.	TRBV13	few	TGTGCCAGCAGGCTATCAGGGAACACTGAAGCTTTCTTT	CASRLSGNTEAFF
TRBJ2-1	.	TRBV7-2	medium-sized	TGTGCCAGCAGCTTAGCGGGGGGTCCGAATGAGCAGTTCTTC	CASSLAGGPNEQFF
TRBJ2-4	.	TRBV7-2	many	TGTGCCAGCAGCTTCTTTGCGGAGGCCAAAAACATTCAGTACTTC	CASSFFAEAKNIQYF
TRBJ2-2	TRBD1	TRBV5-4	.	TGTGCCAGCAGCTCCGGGACAGGGACGAACACCGGGGAGCTGTTTTTT	CASSSGTGTNTGELFF
TRBJ2-7	.	TRBV20-1	many	TGCAGTGCCCGAGGTCCTAATTACGAGCAGTACTTC	CSARGPNYEQYF
TRBJ1-2	.	TRBV7-9	few	TGTGCCGGACAAACCAGGGATCTATGGGATGGCTACACCTTC	CAGQTRDLWDGYTF